One sample yielded the 17 T cell receptor beta chains listed below, sequenced in a study of patients and donors after allogeneic stem cell transplantation. Using its own MiXCR run on the RT-PCR reads, TCRdb lists one record per CDR3 protein. This table holds 900,000 to 1,000,000 distinct CDR3 sequences, about a sixth found once. Sequenced: blood, either unsorted or a sorted T cell fraction (not recorded which). The receptor set was obtained from a human donor who was either an allogeneic HSCT recipient or a stem cell or donor lymphocyte infusion donor (not recorded which). It is not recorded whose cells these are; they may come from a transplant donor.

The sample holds one count of this clonotype. At one end the junction does not follow the germline gene, possibly because of a read error. V is TRBV2 and J is TRBJ2-7; D unclear. CDR3 length equals 11 residues. Per germline, CDR1 SNHLY and CDR2 FYNNEI. The CDR3 region is CASTEWYEQYF. The CDR3, as DNA: TGTGCCAGCACTGAATGGTACGAGCAGTACTTC.

The chain is built from TRBV3-1 and TRBJ2-2; the D is unclear. Germline V gives CDR1 LGHDT, CDR2 YNNKEL (reference sequence). This CDR3 is built from 13 residues. Trimming stripped 2 bases from V and 5 bases from J, with 6 bases between. Here the CDR3 reads CASSQTLTGELFF. The CDR3 bases are TGTGCCAGCAGCCAAACCCTTACCGGGGAGCTGTTTTTT.

The chain joins TRBV7-2 to TRBJ2-2; a weak D match, TRBD2 (6 bases). This CDR3 comprises 14 residues. Germline lookup yields CDR1 SGHTA and CDR2 FQGNSA. V was clipped by 5 bases and J by 5 bases, with 12 bases between them. CDR3 nucleotides: TGTGCCAGCAGCCGGGGGTATTCAACCGGGGAGCTGTTTTTT. This gives the protein CASSRGYSTGELFF. The full variable domain, its missing parts supplied by reference TRBV7-2 and TRBJ2-2, is GAGVSQSPSNKVTEKGKDVELRCDPISGHTALYWYRQSLGQGLEFLIYFQGNSAPDKSGLPSDRFSAERTGGSVSTLTIQRTQQEDSAVYLCASSRGYSTGELFFGEGSRLTVL.

This chain joins TRBV12-5 and TRBJ1-5; TRBD1 agrees at 12 bases. J lost 2 bases, V lost 3 bases, and 11 bases had no gene match. The V gene's germline CDR1 is LGHNT and CDR2 FRNRAP. This CDR3 is built from 19 residues. The CDR3 loop is CASGFYRDRGRFGNQPQHF. In nucleotides, the CDR3 is TGTGCTAGTGGTTTTTATAGGGACAGGGGGCGCTTTGGCAATCAGCCCCAGCATTTT.

The CDR3 DNA reads TGTGCCAGCAGTTACTCGAGTGGGGGCCCGGACTCCTACAATGAGCAGTTCTTC. Translated: CASSYSSGGPDSYNEQFF. This chain joins TRBV6-5 and TRBJ2-1, with D perhaps TRBD1 (6 bases). The V gene lost 0 bases and the J gene lost 0 bases, with 15 bases spanning the gap. This CDR3 spans 18 amino acids. The germline V gene has CDR1 MNHEY and CDR2 SVGAGI.

This clonotype was observed a few times. The V and J genes are TRBV6-5 and TRBJ1-4; tentatively, D is TRBD1 (6 bases). The germline CDR1 and CDR2 sequences are MNHEY and SVGAGI. The CDR3 runs to 17 residues. Between the trimmed V and J ends, which lost 2 bases and 0 bases, there was a span of 13 bases. This CDR3 reads CASSYPKQGSTNEKLFF. The CDR3 DNA is TGTGCCAGCAGTTACCCCAAACAGGGCTCAACTAATGAAAAACTGTTTTTT.

The CDR3 sequence is CASSLSGVGELFF. CDR3 nucleotides: TGTGCCAGCAGTTTATCAGGGGTCGGGGAGCTGTTTTTT. This chain joins TRBV27 and TRBJ2-2; D possibly corresponds to TRBD1 (5 bases). Deletions cut 0 bases from V and 7 bases from J, with 6 bases between. Germline V CDR1 and CDR2: MNHEY, SMNVEV (reference sequence). The CDR3 loop spans 13 amino acids.

This clonotype has just a few counts. The chain recombines TRBV3-1 with TRBJ1-2; TRBD1 matches 7 bases. The V gene end was trimmed by 1 base and the J gene end by 4 bases; junction bases not matched to a gene: 6. This CDR3 spans 15 amino acids. CDR1 LGHDT and CDR2 YNNKEL come from the germline V gene (reference sequence). The CDR3 sequence: CASSQGLAGGYGYTF. CDR3 nucleotides: TGTGCCAGCAGCCAAGGACTGGCAGGGGGCTATGGCTACACCTTC.

The chain is built from TRBV12-3 or TRBV12-4 and TRBJ1-2; 9 bases match TRBD1. The CDR3 is 14 residues long. Germline trimming cut 3 bases from V and 3 bases from J; bases unmatched to any gene: 2. The CDR3 spells CASSFGTGHYGYTF. The CDR3 DNA sequence: TGTGCCAGCAGTTTCGGGACAGGGCACTATGGCTACACCTTC.

At least ten counts were recorded for this clonotype. This chain joins TRBV29-1 and TRBJ2-3; TRBD1 might be the D (6 bases). Trimming took 6 bases from V and 5 from J, leaving 12 bases between them. From germline, CDR1 is SQVTM and CDR2 ANQGSEA. CDR3 length equals 12 residues. CDR3 bases: TGCAGCGTGCGGACAGTGGGAGATACGCAGTATTTT. This codes for CSVRTVGDTQYF.

The chain is built from TRBV2 and TRBJ2-7; possibly TRBD2 for D (6 bases). Germline values: CDR1 SNHLY, CDR2 FYNNEI. V lost 8 bases and J 1 base, leaving 9 bases between the germline ends. CDR3 length equals 12 residues. This chain's CDR3 is CASGTSSYEQYF. CDR3 sequence (DNA): TGTGCCAGCGGGACTTCTTCCTACGAGCAGTACTTC.

V gene TRBV5-1 combines with J gene TRBJ1-3; D possibly corresponds to TRBD1 (5 bases). V lost 0 bases and J lost 2, with 9 bases in between. The CDR3 is made up of 15 amino acids. From germline, CDR1 is SGHRS and CDR2 YFSETQ. The CDR3 reads CASSLEGSPGNTIYF. The CDR3 bases are TGCGCCAGCAGCTTGGAGGGGTCCCCTGGAAACACCATATATTTT.

The rearrangement joins TRBV3-1 to TRBJ1-5; TRBD1 matches at 7 bases. The germline CDR1 and CDR2 sequences are LGHDT and YNNKEL (reference sequence). The CDR3 sequence is 15 residues long. Trimming removed 3 bases from V and 2 bases from J; junction bases left unmatched: 4. CDR3 sequence reads: CASSHTQGGNQPQHF. DNA of the CDR3: TGTGCCAGCAGCCACACCCAGGGGGGCAATCAGCCCCAGCATTTT.

The chain recombines TRBV29-1 with TRBJ1-1; D not resolved. The V gene lost 0 bases and the J gene lost 0 bases, with 11 bases spanning the gap. Germline V gene data show CDR1 as SQVTM and CDR2 as ANQGSEA. The CDR3 length is 15 residues. This CDR3 reads CSVEDIGGMNTEAFF. The CDR3 coding sequence is TGCAGCGTTGAAGATATAGGAGGCATGAACACTGAAGCTTTCTTT.

In this sample, this clonotype turned up a few times. The chain links TRBV20-1 to TRBJ2-2, with D maybe TRBD1 (6 bases). Germline-derived CDR1 and CDR2 are DFQATT and SNEGSKA (reference sequence). V lost 4 bases and J lost 4, with 16 bases in between. The CDR3 has 15 residues. CDR3 in DNA: TGCAGTGCTATGGACAGTCTCAGGCGCACCGGGGAGCTGTTTTTT. Protein product: CSAMDSLRRTGELFF.

This clonotype was seen a handful of times. In DNA, the CDR3 is TGTGCCAGCAGCCAACGACTAGAATGGGGCGAGCAGTACTTC. The encoded protein is CASSQRLEWGEQYF. V gene TRBV4-2 combines with J gene TRBJ2-7, with TRBD2 as a possible D gene (6 bases). V dropped 2 bases and J dropped 6 bases, with 14 bases sitting between them. This CDR3 region has 14 residues. The germline gives CDR1 LGHNA, CDR2 YNFKEQ.

This clonotype has a handful of counts. The chain couples TRBV12-3 or TRBV12-4 to TRBJ1-5; maybe TRBD1 (5 bases). The V end lost 7 bases, the J end lost 4 bases, and 23 bases lay between the germline ends. The length of the CDR3 is 17 residues. The CDR3 nucleotides are TGTGCCAGCACTATGAGGGGTGGAGGGAATATGAATCAGCCCCAGCATTTT. Its translation: CASTMRGGGNMNQPQHF.